The TCR beta chain under discussion was sequenced for a study of siplizumab effects on memory and regulatory T cells. Study overall: The pairing of mixed lymphocyte reactions set siplizumab at around 0.99 ug/mL against the absence of drug.

About this clone itself: Its antigen is currently unknown.

Libraries were prepared by immunoSEQ multiplex PCR; TCRdb keeps only in-frame clonotypes and omits some of them. Here the sample spans approximately 20,000 clones, around 40% being singletons. The CDR3 runs 13 residues. CDR1 is MNHGY, CDR2 SVAAGI, per germline. The V end lost 5 bases, the J end lost 5 bases, and 12 bases lay between the germline ends. Cocultured for roughly 6 days at 37°C were the mixed lymphocyte reaction cells. Material for sequencing was CFSE-low (dividing) CD4+ T cells sorted from an allogeneic mixed lymphocyte reaction. This receptor was identified in a human donor in good health; the cells came from an allogeneic mixed lymphocyte reaction. Some clones in this sample may be carry-over from other donors' samples. The chain uses TRBV6-9 and TRBJ1-1; D gene uncertain. The CDR3 DNA sequence: TGTGCCAGCAGTCTCCTTCGAACAACTGAAGCTTTCTTT. The encoded protein is CASSLLRTTEAFF.